This T cell receptor (beta chain) was identified in a study of blood T cell repertoires in COVID-19. Across the study: Collection of acute and convalescent COVID-19 samples took place in the United States, Italy and Spain. T cells, B-cell-depleted T cells, or PBMCs provided the cDNA or gDNA that served as material.

This clone was counted only a few times. The V end was cut by 5 bases, the J end by 4 bases, with 14 bases between. Germline CDR1 is SEHNR and CDR2 is FQNEAQ (reference sequence). The CDR3 extends over 14 amino acids. Authors' processing steps: By means of reference gene primer amplification, nucleated cell counts were estimated. Sequencing was performed with immunoSEQ multiplex PCR; in TCRdb, only in-frame clones are kept and a portion is missing. D and trimming were read from the DNA, whereas the V and J calls and clone size are those reported in that table. The sample lists roughly 250,000 clones; 70% to 90% were seen once.

The chain recombines TRBV7-9 with TRBJ1-1, with a tentative D call TRBD1 (5 bases). This receptor was taken from a man aged 35-49 years with acute or convalescent COVID-19. The specimen was peripheral blood. The chain's CDR3 is CASSLGGSSTEAFF. The CDR3 nucleotides read TGTGCCAGCAGCCTCGGGGGGAGTAGCACTGAAGCTTTCTTT.